The 16 T cell receptor beta chains below were found in one sample sequenced in a study of human T cells and chemical hapten exposure. TCRdb itself ran the RACE reads through MiXCR, one entry per CDR3 protein. The table has 360,000 or so distinct CDR3 sequences, nearly 6.5% seen once. Described time point: patch test 2, 6 weeks after DPC sensitization. Noted treatment: therapeutic diphenylcyclopropenone sensitization with weekly scalp DPC. This sample comprised whole blood, obtained in connection with sensitization to the hapten diphenylcyclopropenone (DPC). These receptors came from a woman aged 18-29 years with alopecia areata. Some clones in this sample may be carry-over from other donors' samples.

This clonotype was seen ten or more times. As DNA, the CDR3 is TGCGCCAGCAGCTTGGTGGGACAACAAGAGACCCAGTACTTC. This translates into CASSLVGQQETQYF. This chain links TRBV5-1 with TRBJ2-5; possible D gene TRBD1, 6 bases. CDR1 and CDR2 from the germline V gene are SGHRS and YFSETQ. V was pared by 0 bases and J by 2 bases, with 8 bases between. This CDR3 spans 14 amino acids.

Ten or more counts support this clonotype. This chain connects TRBV11-2 to TRBJ1-1; D is unclear. V was cut by 1 base and J by 3 bases, with 9 bases left in between. The CDR3 has 14 residues. The germline V gene has CDR1 SGHAT and CDR2 FQNNGV. This CDR3 is CASSLVEEHTEAFF. DNA of the CDR3: TGTGCCAGCAGCTTAGTAGAGGAGCACACTGAAGCTTTCTTT. The full variable domain, rest sourced from reference TRBV11-2 and TRBJ1-1, is EAGVAQSPRYKIIEKRQSVAFWCNPISGHATLYWYQQILGQGPKLLIQFQNNGVVDDSQLPKDRFSAERLKGVDSTLKIQPAKLEDSAVYLCASSLVEEHTEAFFGQGTRLTVV.

V is TRBV21-1 and J is TRBJ2-7. TRBV21-1 is given as a pseudogene. The CDR3 extends over 16 amino acids. CDR3 protein: CASSKAPKTGSYEQYF. CDR3 coding DNA: TGTGCCAGCAGCAAAGCGCCGAAGACCGGCTCCTACGAGCAGTACTTC.

This clonotype has ten or more counts. The V call is TRBV14, the J call TRBJ1-1; 7 nucleotides line up with TRBD1. The trim removed 0 bases at V and 0 bases at J, leaving 13 bases unmatched. The CDR3 totals 19 residues. Germline V gene sequence: CDR1 SGHDN, CDR2 FVKESK. The CDR3 DNA sequence: TGTGCCAGCAGCCAAGAAAACGAGGGCAGGGGGTTGGTGAACACTGAAGCTTTCTTT. Its protein product is CASSQENEGRGLVNTEAFF.

There are many counts of this clonotype. The V and J genes are TRBV25-1 and TRBJ1-1, with TRBD1 matching 9 bases. V lost 1 base, J lost 2 bases, and 2 bases stayed unmatched. Germline CDR1 and CDR2: MGHDK and SYGVNS. The CDR3 loop spans 15 amino acids. DNA for the CDR3: TGTGCCAGCAGTGAATTGGGACAGGGTAACACTGAAGCTTTCTTT. Translation: CASSELGQGNTEAFF.

The V and J genes are TRBV5-6 and TRBJ2-3, with D possibly TRBD1 on 7 matching bases. Trimming stripped 0 bases from V and 5 bases from J, with 13 bases between. CDR1 and CDR2 from the germline V gene are SGHDT and YYEEEE. CDR3 length: 15 amino acids. This CDR3 is CASSLGQGLRDTQYF. The CDR3 DNA sequence: TGTGCCAGCAGCTTGGGACAGGGACTGAGAGATACGCAGTATTTT.

The V and J genes are TRBV29-1 and TRBJ2-3; D not certain. Between the trimmed V and J ends, which lost 0 bases and 2 bases, there was a span of 9 bases. The CDR3 has 14 amino acids. The germline V gene encodes CDR1 SQVTM and CDR2 ANQGSEA. CDR3 DNA sequence: TGCAGCGTTGAAGAACAGAGGATCACAGATACGCAGTATTTT. This translates into CSVEEQRITDTQYF.

This clonotype has more than one count but fewer than ten. The chain joins TRBV6-6 to TRBJ2-1; D unclear. V was pared by 5 bases and J by 0 bases, with 14 bases between. Looked up from germline, CDR1 is MNHNY and CDR2 is SVGAGI (reference sequence). The CDR3 contains 16 residues. CDR3 residues: CASSPYVASSYNEQFF. CDR3 DNA: TGTGCCAGCAGTCCCTATGTGGCTAGCTCCTACAATGAGCAGTTCTTC.

This clonotype has at least ten counts. The V and J genes are TRBV7-2 and TRBJ1-5; 9 nucleotides align to TRBD1. Germline values: CDR1 SGHTA, CDR2 FQGNSA. The V gene end was trimmed by 1 base and the J gene end by 1 base; junction bases not matched to a gene: 2. This CDR3 has 16 residues. CDR3 amino acids: CASSLGTGESNQPQHF. CDR3 DNA: TGTGCCAGCAGCTTAGGGACAGGGGAAAGCAATCAGCCCCAGCATTTT.

This clonotype was counted only a few times. V is TRBV2 and J is TRBJ1-3; D ambiguous. This CDR3 is built from 13 residues. Germline lookup yields CDR1 SNHLY and CDR2 FYNNEI. Trimming cost V 10 bases and J 3 bases, with 13 bases left between them. This chain's CDR3 is CATSEDVGNTIYF. The CDR3 DNA is TGTGCCACCTCAGAGGACGTTGGAAACACCATATATTTT.

The J gene is TRBJ2-3, the V gene TRBV29-1, with D perhaps matching TRBD2 (7 bases). The CDR3 contains 14 residues. CDR1 and CDR2 (germline): SQVTM, ANQGSEA. Trimming took 2 bases from V and 5 from J, leaving 14 bases between them. The CDR3 nucleotides are TGCAGCGTTGAATGGGGGGGCGCGGGAGATACGCAGTATTTT. Its protein is CSVEWGGAGDTQYF.

This clonotype was recorded many times. The rearrangement links TRBV7-2 to TRBJ2-3, with D unresolved. Trimming cost V 5 bases and J 0 bases, with 18 bases left between them. The CDR3 has 17 residues. Germline assignment: CDR1 SGHTA and CDR2 FQGNSA. The CDR3 coding sequence is TGTGCCAGCAGCCGAGACGTGGGCAGATTAAGCACAGATACGCAGTATTTT. This codes for CASSRDVGRLSTDTQYF. Based on the CDR3 plus reference TRBV7-2 and TRBJ2-3, the full variable domain is GAGVSQSPSNKVTEKGKDVELRCDPISGHTALYWYRQSLGQGLEFLIYFQGNSAPDKSGLPSDRFSAERTGGSVSTLTIQRTQQEDSAVYLCASSRDVGRLSTDTQYFGPGTRLTVL.

This clonotype was seen repeatedly, ten times or more. This rearrangement joins TRBV6-6 to TRBJ1-1; unclear D gene. The CDR3 contains 12 residues. Germline V gene data show CDR1 as MNHNY and CDR2 as SVGAGI (reference sequence). V lost 6 bases to trimming and J lost 2 bases, with 7 bases between them. CDR3 DNA: TGTGCCAGCAGCCCAAGTAACACTGAAGCTTTCTTT. Amino acids: CASSPSNTEAFF.

V and J are TRBV9 and TRBJ1-4, with D perhaps matching TRBD1 (6 bases). The CDR3 is made up of 15 amino acids. Germline CDR1 SGDLS, CDR2 YYNGEE. The V end lost 4 bases, the J end lost 5 bases, and 15 bases lay between the germline ends. CDR3 nucleotides: TGTGCCAGCAGCCCCCGGACAGACGTAAATGAAAAACTGTTTTTT. Protein: CASSPRTDVNEKLFF. Full variable domain (outside the CDR3, taken from reference TRBV9 and TRBJ1-4): DSGVTQTPKHLITATGQRVTLRCSPRSGDLSVYWYQQSLDQGLQFLIQYYNGEERAKGNILERFSAQQFPDLHSELNLSSLELGDSALYFCASSPRTDVNEKLFFGSGTQLSVL.

The chain joins TRBV29-1 to TRBJ2-5; the D call may be TRBD1 or TRBD2 (5 bases each). The V gene lost 6 bases and the J gene lost 3 bases, with 14 bases spanning the gap. CDR3 length: 13 residues. Germline-derived CDR1 and CDR2 are SQVTM and ANQGSEA. CDR3 nucleotide sequence: TGCAGCGTAAGGGACGGTTATGAAGAGACCCAGTACTTC. This encodes CSVRDGYEETQYF.

The V and J genes are TRBV13 and TRBJ1-5, with D maybe TRBD1 (5 bases). With 4 bases removed from V and 0 bases from J, the gap between germline ends came to 16 bases. Germline V gene lookup returns CDR1 PRHDT and CDR2 FYEKMQ (reference sequence). The CDR3 extends over 17 amino acids. The CDR3 DNA sequence: TGTGCCAGCAGCTCGCCCCGGACAACGATTAGCAATCAGCCCCAGCATTTT. This translates into CASSSPRTTISNQPQHF.